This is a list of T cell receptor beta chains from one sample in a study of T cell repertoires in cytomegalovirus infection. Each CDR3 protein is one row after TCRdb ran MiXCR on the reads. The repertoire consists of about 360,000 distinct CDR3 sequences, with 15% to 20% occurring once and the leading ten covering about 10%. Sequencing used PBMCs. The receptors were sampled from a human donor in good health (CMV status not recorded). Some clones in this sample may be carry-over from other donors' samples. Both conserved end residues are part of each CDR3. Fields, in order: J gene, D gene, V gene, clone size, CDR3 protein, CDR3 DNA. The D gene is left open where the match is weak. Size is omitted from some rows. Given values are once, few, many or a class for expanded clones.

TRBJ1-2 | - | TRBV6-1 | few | CASSLQGYYGYTF | TGTGCCAGCAGCCTCCAGGGGTACTATGGCTACACCTTC
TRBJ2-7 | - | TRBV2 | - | CASSVPRGGGSYEQYF | TGTGCCAGCAGCGTTCCCAGGGGGGGGGGCTCCTACGAGCAGTACTTC
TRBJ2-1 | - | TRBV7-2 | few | CASSSPPGHRGHEQFF | TGTGCCAGCAGCTCCCCCCCGGGACACCGAGGGCATGAGCAGTTCTTC
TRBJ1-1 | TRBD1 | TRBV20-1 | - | CSASGGQLQYTEAFF | TGCAGTGCTAGTGGGGGACAGCTACAATACACTGAAGCTTTCTTT
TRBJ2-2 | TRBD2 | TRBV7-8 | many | CASSLGLAGEAAGELFF | TGTGCCAGCAGCCTCGGACTAGCGGGAGAGGCAGCCGGGGAGCTGTTTTTT
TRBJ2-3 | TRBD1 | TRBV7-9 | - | CASSATGGTDTDTQYF | TGTGCCAGCAGCGCAACAGGGGGCACGGACACAGATACGCAGTATTTT
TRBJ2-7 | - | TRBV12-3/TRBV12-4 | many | CASLNSGIYEQYF | TGTGCCAGCCTAAACTCCGGGATTTACGAGCAGTACTTC
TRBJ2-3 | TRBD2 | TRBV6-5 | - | CASSSYSGREADTQYF | TGTGCCAGCAGTTCCTATAGCGGGAGGGAGGCAGATACGCAGTATTTT
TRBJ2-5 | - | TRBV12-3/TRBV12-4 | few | CASSLDRIQETQYF | TGTGCCAGCAGTTTAGACAGGATACAAGAGACCCAGTACTTC
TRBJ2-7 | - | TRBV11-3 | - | CASSQSLDRSVALQYF | TGTGCCAGCAGCCAGTCCCTCGACAGGTCCGTAGCATTGCAGTACTTC
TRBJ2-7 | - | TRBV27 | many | CASLEQYF | TGTGCCAGCCTCGAGCAGTACTTC
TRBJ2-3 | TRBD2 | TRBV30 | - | CAWSVPPPSGRRDTQYF | TGTGCCTGGAGTGTACCCCCCCCTAGCGGGAGGAGGGATACGCAGTATTTT
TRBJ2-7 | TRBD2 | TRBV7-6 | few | CASSPQGSGGAYEQYF | TGTGCCAGCAGCCCCCAAGGAAGCGGGGGGGCCTACGAGCAGTACTTC
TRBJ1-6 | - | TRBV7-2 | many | CASGQMSSYNSPLHF | TGTGCCAGCGGACAGATGAGCTCCTATAATTCACCCCTCCACTTT
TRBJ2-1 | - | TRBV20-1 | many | CSARRAQSYNEQFF | TGCAGTGCTAGGCGGGCCCAGTCCTACAATGAGCAGTTCTTC
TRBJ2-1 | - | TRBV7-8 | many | CASSSRIPRYNEQFF | TGTGCCAGCAGCTCCCGTATACCACGGTACAATGAGCAGTTCTTC
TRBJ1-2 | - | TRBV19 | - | CASSRTVPYGYTF | TGTGCCAGTAGTCGGACGGTCCCCTATGGCTACACCTTC
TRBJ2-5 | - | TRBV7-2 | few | CASSSNIAETQYF | TGTGCCAGCAGCTCCAACATTGCAGAGACCCAGTACTTC
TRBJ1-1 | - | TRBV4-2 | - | CASSQEGRDTEAFF | TGTGCCAGCAGCCAAGAGGGCAGGGACACTGAAGCTTTCTTT
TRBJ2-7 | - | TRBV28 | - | CASRIAGGTSYEQYF | TGTGCCAGCAGGATTGCAGGGGGGACATCCTACGAGCAGTACTTC
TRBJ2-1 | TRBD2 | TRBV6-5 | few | CASRKFSGRLANEQFF | TGTGCCAGCAGAAAATTTAGCGGGAGACTGGCCAATGAGCAGTTCTTC
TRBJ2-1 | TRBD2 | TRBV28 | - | CASSLFSGADNEQFF | TGTGCCAGCAGTTTGTTTAGCGGGGCGGACAATGAGCAGTTCTTC
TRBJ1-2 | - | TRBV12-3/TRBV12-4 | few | CASSGGGQPSVGQNYGYTF | TGTGCCAGCAGTGGCGGGGGTCAGCCGTCAGTAGGCCAGAACTATGGCTACACCTTC
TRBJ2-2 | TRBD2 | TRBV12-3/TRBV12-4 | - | CARSSRTSGGDTGELFF | TGTGCCCGCAGTTCACGGACTAGCGGGGGTGATACCGGGGAGCTGTTTTTT
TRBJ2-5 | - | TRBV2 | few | CASTPARGRETQYF | TGTGCCAGCACCCCAGCGCGGGGGCGGGAGACCCAGTACTTC
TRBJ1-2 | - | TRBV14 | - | CASSQRLGDGYTF | TGTGCCAGCAGCCAACGTCTTGGGGATGGCTACACCTTC
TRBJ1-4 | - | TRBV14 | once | CASSPFRFNEKLFF | TGTGCCAGCAGCCCATTCAGGTTTAATGAAAAACTGTTTTTT
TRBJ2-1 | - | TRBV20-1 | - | CSAQEAPLDEQFF | TGCAGTGCTCAGGAAGCCCCCTTGGATGAGCAGTTCTTC
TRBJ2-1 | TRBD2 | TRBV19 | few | CASSELAGAFYEQFF | TGTGCCAGTAGTGAGTTAGCGGGAGCATTCTATGAGCAGTTCTTC
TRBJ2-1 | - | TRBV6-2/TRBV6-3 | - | CASRRPGGVHEQFF | TGTGCCAGCAGAAGGCCGGGGGGCGTGCATGAGCAGTTCTTC
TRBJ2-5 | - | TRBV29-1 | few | CSVGTHQETQYF | TGCAGCGTGGGGACACACCAAGAGACCCAGTACTTC
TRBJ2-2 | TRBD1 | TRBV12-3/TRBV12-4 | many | CASRTGTGGTGELFF | TGTGCCAGCAGAACCGGGACAGGGGGTACCGGGGAGCTGTTTTTT
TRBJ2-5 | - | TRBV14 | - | CASSNHTYQETQYF | TGTGCCAGCAGTAATCATACCTATCAAGAGACCCAGTACTTC
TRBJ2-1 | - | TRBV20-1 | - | CSASSGAQGFNEQFF | TGCAGTGCTAGTTCCGGGGCGCAGGGATTCAATGAGCAGTTCTTC
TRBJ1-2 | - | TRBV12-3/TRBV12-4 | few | CASSFEEYGYTF | TGTGCCAGCAGTTTTGAGGAGTATGGCTACACCTTC
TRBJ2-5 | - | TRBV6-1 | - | CASSGPLWGTQYF | TGTGCCAGCAGTGGTCCACTCTGGGGGACCCAGTACTTC
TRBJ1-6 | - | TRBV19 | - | CASSIGSSYNSPLHF | TGTGCCAGTAGTATCGGGAGCTCCTATAATTCACCCCTCCACTTT
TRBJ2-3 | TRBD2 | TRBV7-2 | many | CASSLEGTSGGTQYF | TGTGCCAGCAGCTTAGAAGGGACTAGCGGGGGTACGCAGTATTTT
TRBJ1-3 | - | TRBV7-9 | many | CASSSTRGPGNTIYF | TGTGCCAGCAGCTCCACCCGGGGGCCTGGAAACACCATATATTTT
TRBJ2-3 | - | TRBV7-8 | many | CASSWRDHSGTQYF | TGTGCCAGCAGCTGGAGGGACCACTCAGGGACGCAGTATTTT
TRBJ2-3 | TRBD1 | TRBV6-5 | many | CASRGGADTQYF | TGTGCCAGCAGAGGGGGCGCGGATACGCAGTATTTT
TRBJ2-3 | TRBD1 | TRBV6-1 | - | CASSDARGLCADTQYF | TGTGCCAGCAGTGACGCTAGGGGGCTGTGCGCAGATACGCAGTATTTT
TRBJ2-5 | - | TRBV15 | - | CATSRDRGWRETQYF | TGTGCCACCAGCAGAGACCGTGGCTGGAGGGAGACCCAGTACTTC
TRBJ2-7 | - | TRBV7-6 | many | CASTLANAGDEQYF | TGTGCCAGCACCCTAGCTAATGCCGGGGACGAGCAGTACTTC
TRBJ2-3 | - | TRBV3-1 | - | CASSQGHGPTDTQYF | TGTGCCAGCAGCCAGGGACACGGCCCCACAGATACGCAGTATTTT
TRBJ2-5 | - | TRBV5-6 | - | CASSLVAGARTQYF | TGTGCCAGCAGCTTGGTTGCAGGGGCCAGGACCCAGTACTTC
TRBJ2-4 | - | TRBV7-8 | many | CASSLRQGIAKNIQYF | TGTGCCAGCAGCCTGCGGCAGGGAATAGCCAAAAACATTCAGTACTTC
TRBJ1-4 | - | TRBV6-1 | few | CASRADGRSEKLFF | TGTGCCAGCAGGGCGGACGGTCGGTCGGAAAAACTGTTTTTT
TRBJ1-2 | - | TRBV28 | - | CASSLPRNYGYTF | TGTGCCAGCAGTCTACCAAGGAACTATGGCTACACCTTC
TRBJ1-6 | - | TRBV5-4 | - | CASSLGHQNSPLHF | TGTGCCAGCAGCTTGGGGCACCAAAATTCACCCCTCCACTTT
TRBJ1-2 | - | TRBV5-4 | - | CATGGGSNYGYTF | TGTGCCACCGGGGGGGGGTCCAACTATGGCTACACCTTC